A selection of T cell receptor beta chains follows, all from one sample in a study of T cell repertoires in cytomegalovirus infection. No antigen has been identified for these receptors. Each CDR3 protein is one row after TCRdb ran MiXCR on the reads. This sample has around 99,000 distinct CDR3 sequences, with around 31% found just once. Sequenced here: CD8+ T cells from cultured PBMCs, sampled from culture after CMV antigen stimulation. Every receptor here comes from a human donor in good health (CMV status not recorded). Some clones in this sample may be carry-over from other donors' samples. The CDR3 runs from the conserved cysteine through the conserved F or W. A D gene is named only where the DNA matches it firmly. Not all rows give a size; the values are once, few, many and, for expanded clones, a class.

d_call	v_call	j_call	clone_size	cdr3_aa	cdr3_nt
-	TRBV29-1	TRBJ2-3	-	CSVTTESTDTQYF	TGCAGCGTGACGACAGAGAGCACAGATACGCAGTATTTT
-	TRBV27	TRBJ2-3	-	CASSNPSRGALDTQYF	TGTGCCAGCAGTAATCCTAGTAGGGGGGCCTTAGATACGCAGTATTTT
-	TRBV28	TRBJ2-3	-	CASRDDTDTQYF	TGTGCCAGCCGGGACGACACAGATACGCAGTATTTT
-	TRBV12-3/TRBV12-4	TRBJ1-1	few	CASSLNFPAEAFF	TGTGCCAGCAGTTTAAACTTTCCCGCTGAAGCTTTCTTT
TRBD2	TRBV5-1	TRBJ2-7	few	CASSLDWGGYEQYF	TGCGCCAGCAGCTTGGATTGGGGGGGCTACGAGCAGTACTTC
TRBD2	TRBV20-1	TRBJ2-3	-	CSARDRSRTSPTQYF	TGCAGTGCTAGGGACCGCTCACGGACTAGTCCAACGCAGTATTTT
TRBD1	TRBV28	TRBJ1-2	once	CASSLGNRGSYYGYTF	TGTGCCAGCAGTTTAGGAAACAGGGGATCGTACTATGGCTACACCTTC
-	TRBV6-8	TRBJ1-4	-	CASSYSGEKLFF	TGTGCCAGCAGTTACTCTGGGGAAAAACTGTTTTTT
-	TRBV19	TRBJ2-1	many	CASSLSLQGLGYYNEQFF	TGTGCCAGTAGTTTATCCCTACAGGGATTGGGGTATTACAATGAGCAGTTCTTC
TRBD2	TRBV7-9	TRBJ2-1	-	CASSARTSGGQYNEQFF	TGTGCCAGCAGCGCCCGGACTAGCGGGGGGCAGTACAATGAGCAGTTCTTC
TRBD1	TRBV29-1	TRBJ2-7	-	CSVQGISYEQYF	TGCAGCGTACAGGGGATCTCCTACGAGCAGTACTTC
TRBD1	TRBV6-1	TRBJ1-1	many	CASSAQGAINTEAFF	TGTGCCAGCAGTGCCCAGGGGGCGATTAACACTGAAGCTTTCTTT
-	TRBV4-2	TRBJ1-1	-	CASIFTGFGSTEAFF	TGTGCCAGCATCTTCACAGGGTTCGGGTCCACTGAAGCTTTCTTT
-	TRBV11-2	TRBJ2-5	-	CASTLRVGETQYF	TGTGCCAGCACTTTGAGGGTGGGGGAGACCCAGTACTTC
-	TRBV29-1	TRBJ1-1	few	CSVAPMGGFDTEAFF	TGCAGCGTTGCCCCCATGGGGGGATTTGACACTGAAGCTTTCTTT
-	TRBV6-1	TRBJ1-1	many	CASSEMWAANTEAFF	TGTGCCAGCAGTGAAATGTGGGCCGCGAACACTGAAGCTTTCTTT
-	TRBV6-2/TRBV6-3	TRBJ2-1	-	CAGGLGGTYNEQFF	TGTGCCGGAGGACTGGGGGGTACGTACAATGAGCAGTTCTTC
-	TRBV15	TRBJ2-5	-	CATSRDVGVVETQYF	TGTGCCACCAGCAGAGATGTAGGGGTAGTAGAGACCCAGTACTTC
TRBD2	TRBV7-3	TRBJ2-1	many	CASSRGLANEQFF	TGTGCCAGCAGCCGCGGACTAGCTAATGAGCAGTTCTTC
-	TRBV7-8	TRBJ2-7	-	CASSLYFRTLNSYEQYF	TGTGCCAGCAGCTTATATTTTAGGACACTAAACTCCTACGAGCAGTACTTC
-	TRBV12-3/TRBV12-4	TRBJ2-3	-	CASSALTGATDTQYF	TGTGCCAGCAGTGCCCTGACGGGAGCTACAGATACGCAGTATTTT
-	TRBV19	TRBJ2-1	few	CASSIVGSYNEQFF	TGTGCCAGTAGTATTGTAGGGTCCTACAATGAGCAGTTCTTC
-	TRBV7-6	TRBJ2-2	many	CASSLAESGNTGELFF	TGTGCCAGCAGCTTAGCGGAGAGCGGAAACACCGGGGAGCTGTTTTTT
-	TRBV20-1	TRBJ1-5	-	CSGGLDRGQPQHF	TGCAGTGGGGGTCTCGATCGGGGTCAGCCCCAGCATTTT
-	TRBV7-8	TRBJ1-5	many	CASSPKVGANQPQHF	TGTGCCAGCAGCCCCAAGGTGGGAGCCAATCAGCCCCAGCATTTT
-	TRBV12-5	TRBJ1-2	few	CASGLVQSSAVNYGYTF	TGTGCTAGTGGTTTGGTACAGAGTTCGGCAGTCAACTATGGCTACACCTTC
-	TRBV28	TRBJ2-6	many	CASTDPGSGANVLTF	TGTGCCAGCACTGACCCGGGCTCTGGGGCCAACGTCCTGACTTTC
-	TRBV2	TRBJ1-1	many	CASSELRVEAFF	TGTGCCAGCAGTGAATTACGAGTTGAAGCTTTCTTT
-	TRBV12-3/TRBV12-4	TRBJ2-3	few	CACTPDMGTNTQYF	TGTGCCTGCACACCTGACATGGGCACGAACACGCAGTATTTT
TRBD1	TRBV5-4	TRBJ1-1	-	CASSFLQGDTEAFF	TGTGCCAGCAGCTTTCTACAGGGGGATACTGAAGCTTTCTTT
-	TRBV28	TRBJ2-4	few	CASSFFAVAKNIQYF	TGTGCCAGCAGTTTTTTCGCGGTGGCCAAAAACATTCAGTACTTC
-	TRBV4-2	TRBJ2-1	few	CASSQEGGPSSYNEQFF	TGTGCCAGCAGCCAAGAGGGGGGCCCCAGCTCCTACAATGAGCAGTTCTTC